This T cell receptor beta chain was retrieved from a study of blood T cell repertoires in COVID-19. As for the study in general: The United States, Italy and Spain supplied acute and convalescent COVID-19 samples. From T cells, B-cell-depleted T cells, or PBMCs came the material, which was cDNA or gDNA.

Per the authors' pipeline: Counts of nucleated cells, estimated from reference gene primer amplification, were obtained. Method: immunoSEQ multiplex PCR; TCRdb's copy keeps in-frame clones and lacks some. From that table come the V and J calls and clone size; the DNA was used to work out D and trimming. The sample carries about 480,000 clones, approximately 90% recorded once. This CDR3 contains 14 residues. The germline V gene encodes CDR1 SGHTA and CDR2 FQGTGA. V was shortened by 0 bases and J by 2 bases, with 7 bases between the two germline ends. Material: peripheral blood. The clonotype was recovered from a woman in her 30s with acute or convalescent COVID-19. This chain joins TRBV7-3 and TRBJ2-5; D gene unclear. CDR3 sequence (DNA): TGTGCCAGCAGCTTAACGGGCACACAAGAGACCCAGTACTTC. It yields the protein CASSLTGTQETQYF.